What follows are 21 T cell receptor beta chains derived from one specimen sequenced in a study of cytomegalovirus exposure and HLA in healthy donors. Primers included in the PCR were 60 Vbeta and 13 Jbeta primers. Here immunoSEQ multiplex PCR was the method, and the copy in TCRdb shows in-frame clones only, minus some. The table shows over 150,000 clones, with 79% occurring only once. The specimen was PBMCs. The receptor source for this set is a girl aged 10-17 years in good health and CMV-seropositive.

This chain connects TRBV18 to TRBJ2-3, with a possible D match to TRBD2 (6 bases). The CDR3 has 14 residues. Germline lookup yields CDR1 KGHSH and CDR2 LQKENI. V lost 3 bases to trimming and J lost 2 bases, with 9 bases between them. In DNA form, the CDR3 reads TGTGCCAGCTCACCCCGGGACTTCACAGATACGCAGTATTTT. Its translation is CASSPRDFTDTQYF.

As DNA, the CDR3 is TGTGCCAGCAGCTTTAACAGGGGGGATGGGCCCCAGCATTTT. It codes for CASSFNRGDGPQHF. This chain uses TRBV7-2 with TRBJ1-5; 8 bases are a match to TRBD1. CDR1 SGHTA and CDR2 FQGNSA come from the germline V gene. V shed 3 bases, J shed 9 bases, and the junction held 7 bases outside the gene matches. The CDR3 extends over 14 amino acids.

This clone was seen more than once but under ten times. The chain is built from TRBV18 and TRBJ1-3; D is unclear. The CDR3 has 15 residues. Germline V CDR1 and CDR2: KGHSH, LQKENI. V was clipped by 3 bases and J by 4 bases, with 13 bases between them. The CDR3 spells CASSPGVLGGNTIYF. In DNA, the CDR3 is TGTGCCAGCTCACCCGGGGTCCTCGGAGGAAACACCATATATTTT.

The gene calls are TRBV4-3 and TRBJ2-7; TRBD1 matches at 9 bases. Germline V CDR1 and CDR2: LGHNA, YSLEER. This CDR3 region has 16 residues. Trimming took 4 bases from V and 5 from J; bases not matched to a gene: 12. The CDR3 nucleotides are TGCGCCAGCAGCCCGGCGGGACAGGGTGCGGTGAACGAGCAGTACTTC. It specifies CASSPAGQGAVNEQYF.

CDR3 DNA: TGTGCCAGCAGTGAAGGGCGGGGAAAAGCAAGAACAGATACGCAGTATTTT. It codes for CASSEGRGKARTDTQYF. This chain links TRBV6-1 with TRBJ2-3; D perhaps matches TRBD2 (6 bases). The CDR3 runs 17 residues. The germline V and J ends were trimmed by 1 base and 3 bases, with 17 bases remaining between them. Germline CDR1 and CDR2: MNHNS and SASEGT.

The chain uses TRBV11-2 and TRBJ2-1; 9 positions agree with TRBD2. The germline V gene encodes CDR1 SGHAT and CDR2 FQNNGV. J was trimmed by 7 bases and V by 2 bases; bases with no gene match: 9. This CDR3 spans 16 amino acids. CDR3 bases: TGTGCCAGCAGCTTACGTGATACTAGCGGGTGGAATGAGCAGTTCTTC. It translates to CASSLRDTSGWNEQFF.

CDR3 in DNA: TGTGCCAGCAGTGAAGAAGGACAGGGGTTGGGCTACACCTTC. Its protein is CASSEEGQGLGYTF. The chain uses TRBV6-1 and TRBJ1-2; 9 bases agree with TRBD1. Looked up from germline, CDR1 is MNHNS and CDR2 is SASEGT. The CDR3 loop spans 14 amino acids. V trimming: 1 base; J trimming: 8 bases; junction bases outside the gene matches: 5.

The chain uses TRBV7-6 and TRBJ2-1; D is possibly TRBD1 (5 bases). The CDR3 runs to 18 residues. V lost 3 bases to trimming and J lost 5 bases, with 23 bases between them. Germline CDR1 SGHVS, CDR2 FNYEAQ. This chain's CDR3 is CASSFPWTQPTSNNEQFF. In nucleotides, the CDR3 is TGTGCCAGCAGCTTTCCCTGGACACAACCCACAAGCAACAATGAGCAGTTCTTC. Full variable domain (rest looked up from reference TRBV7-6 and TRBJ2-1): GAGVSQSPRYKVTKRGQDVALRCDPISGHVSLYWYRQALGQGPEFLTYFNYEAQQDKSGLPNDRFSAERPEGSISTLTIQRTEQRDSAMYRCASSFPWTQPTSNNEQFFGPGTRLTVL.

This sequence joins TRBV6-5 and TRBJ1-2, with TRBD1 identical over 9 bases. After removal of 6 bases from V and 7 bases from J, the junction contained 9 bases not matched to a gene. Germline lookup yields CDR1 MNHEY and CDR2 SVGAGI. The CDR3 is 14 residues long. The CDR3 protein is CASSGGQGVSGYTF. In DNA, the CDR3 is TGTGCCAGCAGCGGGGGACAGGGTGTATCTGGCTACACCTTC.

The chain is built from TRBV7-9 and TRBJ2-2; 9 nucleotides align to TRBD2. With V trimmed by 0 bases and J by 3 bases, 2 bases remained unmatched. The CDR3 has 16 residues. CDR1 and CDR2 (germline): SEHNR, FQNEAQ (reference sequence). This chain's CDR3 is CASSLAAGGDTGELFF. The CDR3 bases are TGTGCCAGCAGCTTAGCGGCGGGGGGGGACACCGGGGAGCTGTTTTTT.

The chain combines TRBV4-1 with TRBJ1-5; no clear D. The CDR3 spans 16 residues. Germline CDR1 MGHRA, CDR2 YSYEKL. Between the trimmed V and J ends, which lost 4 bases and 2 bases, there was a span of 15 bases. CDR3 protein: CASSPEGGAGNQPQHF. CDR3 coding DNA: TGCGCCAGCAGCCCCGAAGGAGGAGCGGGCAATCAGCCCCAGCATTTT.

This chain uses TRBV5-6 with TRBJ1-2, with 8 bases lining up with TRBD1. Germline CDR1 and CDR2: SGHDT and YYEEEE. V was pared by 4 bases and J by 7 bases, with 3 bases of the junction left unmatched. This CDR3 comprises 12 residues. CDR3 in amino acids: CASSPTGVGYTF. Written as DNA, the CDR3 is TGTGCCAGCAGCCCGACAGGGGTTGGCTACACCTTC.

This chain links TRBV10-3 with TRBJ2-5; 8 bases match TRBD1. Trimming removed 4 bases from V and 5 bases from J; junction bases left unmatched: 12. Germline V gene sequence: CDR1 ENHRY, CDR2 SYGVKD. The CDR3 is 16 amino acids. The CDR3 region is CAISGTTGEVGETQYF. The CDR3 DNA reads TGTGCCATCAGTGGAACGACAGGGGAAGTCGGTGAGACCCAGTACTTC.

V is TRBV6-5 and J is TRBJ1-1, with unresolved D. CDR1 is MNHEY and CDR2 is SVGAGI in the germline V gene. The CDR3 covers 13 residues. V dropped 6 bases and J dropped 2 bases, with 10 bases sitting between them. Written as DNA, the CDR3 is TGTGCCAGCAGGTTCAGGACTAACACTGAAGCTTTCTTT. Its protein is CASRFRTNTEAFF.

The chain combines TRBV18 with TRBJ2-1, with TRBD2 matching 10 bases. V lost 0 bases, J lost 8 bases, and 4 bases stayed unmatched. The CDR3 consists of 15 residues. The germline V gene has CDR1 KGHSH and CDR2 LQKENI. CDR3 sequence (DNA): TGTGCCAGCTCACCACCGGGACTAGCGTCCGATGAGCAGTTCTTC. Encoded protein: CASSPPGLASDEQFF.

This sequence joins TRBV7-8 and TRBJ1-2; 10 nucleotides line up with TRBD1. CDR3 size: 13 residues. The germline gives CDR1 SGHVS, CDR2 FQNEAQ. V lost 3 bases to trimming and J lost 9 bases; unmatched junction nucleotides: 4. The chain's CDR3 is CASSLGTGERYTF. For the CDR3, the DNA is TGTGCCAGCAGCTTGGGGACAGGGGAACGCTACACCTTC.

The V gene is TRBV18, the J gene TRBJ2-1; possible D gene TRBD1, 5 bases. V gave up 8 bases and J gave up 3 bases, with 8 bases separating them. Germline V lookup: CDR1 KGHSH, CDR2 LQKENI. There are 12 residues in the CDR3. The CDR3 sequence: CASKGVYNEQFF. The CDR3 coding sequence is TGTGCCAGCAAAGGGGTCTACAATGAGCAGTTCTTC.

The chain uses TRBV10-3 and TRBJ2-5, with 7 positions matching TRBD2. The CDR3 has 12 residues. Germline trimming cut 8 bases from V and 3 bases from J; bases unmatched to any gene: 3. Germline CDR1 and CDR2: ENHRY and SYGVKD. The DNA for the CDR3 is TGTGCCATCGGGGGGGGTGAAGAGACCCAGTACTTC. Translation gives CAIGGGEETQYF.

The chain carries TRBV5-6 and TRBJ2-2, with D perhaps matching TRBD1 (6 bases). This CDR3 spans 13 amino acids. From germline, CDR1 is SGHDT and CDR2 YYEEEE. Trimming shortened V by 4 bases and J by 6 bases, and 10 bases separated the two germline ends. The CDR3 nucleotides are TGTGCCAGCAGCCAGGACAGTCCCGGGGAGCTGTTTTTT. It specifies CASSQDSPGELFF.

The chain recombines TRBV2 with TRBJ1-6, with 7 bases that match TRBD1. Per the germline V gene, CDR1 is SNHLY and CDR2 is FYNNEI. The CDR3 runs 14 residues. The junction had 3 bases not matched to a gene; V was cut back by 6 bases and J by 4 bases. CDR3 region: CASRGTDYNSPLHF. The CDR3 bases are TGTGCCAGCAGAGGGACAGATTATAATTCACCCCTCCACTTT.

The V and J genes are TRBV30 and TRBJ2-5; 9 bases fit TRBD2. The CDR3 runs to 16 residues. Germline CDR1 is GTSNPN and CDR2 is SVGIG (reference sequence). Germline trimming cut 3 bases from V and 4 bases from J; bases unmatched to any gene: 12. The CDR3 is CAWSARGRGGRETQYF. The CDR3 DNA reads TGTGCCTGGAGCGCCCGAGGGCGGGGGGGCCGAGAGACCCAGTACTTC.